The 16 T cell receptor beta chains given below trace back to one sample, sequenced in a study of blood T cell repertoires in COVID-19. Assay used: immunoSEQ multiplex PCR; TCRdb lists only in-frame clones, some missing. Here the sample spans under 200,000 clones, under 85% being singletons. The specimen sequenced was PBMCs or T cells enriched from blood (not recorded which). The source is a man aged 50 or older who had recovered from COVID-19.

CDR3 region: CASSLGLENTGELFF. The DNA of the CDR3 is TGCGCCAGCAGCTTGGGTCTAGAGAACACCGGGGAGCTGTTTTTT. This chain uses TRBV5-1 with TRBJ2-2; D remains ambiguous. Germline CDR1 and CDR2: SGHRS and YFSETQ. This CDR3 region has 15 residues. Deletions cut 0 bases from V and 1 base from J, with 7 bases between.

J is TRBJ2-6 and V is TRBV10-3; 8 bases agree with TRBD1. V gave up 3 bases and J gave up 3 bases; unmatched junction bases: 4. The CDR3 spans 16 residues. From germline, CDR1 is ENHRY and CDR2 SYGVKD. CDR3 in amino acids: CAISEAGGDGANVLTF. CDR3 coding DNA: TGTGCCATCAGTGAAGCAGGGGGCGATGGGGCCAACGTCCTGACTTTC.

This chain connects TRBV9 to TRBJ2-5; weak D call: TRBD2 (5 bases). Germline V gives CDR1 SGDLS, CDR2 YYNGEE. Trimming shortened V by 3 bases and J by 5 bases, and 11 bases separated the two germline ends. CDR3 length: 13 amino acids. The CDR3, as DNA: TGTGCCAGCAGCGGACGACCGGGGGAGACCCAGTACTTC. Translated: CASSGRPGETQYF.

The chain couples TRBV29-1 to TRBJ2-7; D might be TRBD1 (5 bases). This CDR3 is built from 14 residues. Germline CDR1 is SQVTM and CDR2 is ANQGSEA. With 2 bases removed from V and 7 bases from J, the gap between germline ends came to 18 bases. CDR3 region: CSVETGQGSWEQYF. The CDR3 DNA reads TGCAGCGTTGAAACCGGGCAGGGTTCGTGGGAGCAGTACTTC.

This chain uses TRBV2 with TRBJ1-2, with a possible D match to TRBD1 (5 bases). Trimming stripped 9 bases from V and 0 bases from J, with 8 bases between. Germline CDR1 SNHLY, CDR2 FYNNEI. The CDR3 sequence is 12 residues long. The CDR3: CARTDANYGYTF. In DNA form, the CDR3 reads TGTGCCAGGACAGATGCTAACTATGGCTACACCTTC. The variable domain in full, completed from reference TRBV2 and TRBJ1-2, reads EPEVTQTPSHQVTQMGQEVILRCVPISNHLYFYWYRQILGQKVEFLVSFYNNEISEKSEIFDDQFSVERPDGSNFTLKIRSTKLEDSAMYFCARTDANYGYTFGSGTRLTVV.

Regarding this clone: Other DNA sequences of this sample code for an identical CDR3. V is TRBV4-2 and J is TRBJ1-1; 7 nucleotides line up with TRBD1. From germline, CDR1 is LGHNA and CDR2 YNFKEQ. V shed 0 bases, J shed 6 bases, and the junction held 4 bases outside the gene matches. The CDR3 is 14 residues long. CDR3 DNA sequence: TGTGCCAGCAGCCAAGAAGGACAGGCGGCTGAAGCTTTCTTT. It yields the protein CASSQEGQAAEAFF.

This clone has more than one count but fewer than ten. The chain uses TRBV9 and TRBJ1-3, with no clear D. Germline V lookup: CDR1 SGDLS, CDR2 YYNGEE. V was trimmed by 0 bases and J by 4 bases, leaving 11 bases between them. The CDR3 loop spans 15 amino acids. The CDR3 region has the DNA TGTGCCAGCAGCGTAGAGCAGCTAGCAGGAAACACCATATATTTT. It encodes CASSVEQLAGNTIYF.

The rearrangement uses TRBV3-1 (or the pseudogene TRBV3-2) and TRBJ2-1; 15 nucleotides align to TRBD2. The junction had 11 bases not matched to a gene; V was cut back by 7 bases and J by 10 bases. Germline V gives CDR1 LGHDT, CDR2 YNNKEL (reference sequence). CDR3 size: 16 residues. CDR3: CASTSGLAGGTGEQFF. CDR3 DNA: TGTGCCAGCACCTCGGGACTAGCGGGGGGCACAGGGGAGCAGTTCTTC.

The CDR3 is CASSVFTDTQYF. Written as DNA, the CDR3 is TGTGCCAGCAGTGTATTCACAGATACGCAGTATTTT. The chain links TRBV2 to TRBJ2-3; D ambiguous. The CDR3 loop spans 12 amino acids. The germline V and J ends were trimmed by 4 bases and 2 bases, with 4 bases remaining between them. Germline V CDR1 and CDR2: SNHLY, FYNNEI.

The V and J genes are TRBV25-1 and TRBJ1-2; D not resolved. Between the trimmed V and J ends, which lost 4 bases and 5 bases, there was a span of 5 bases. The CDR3 runs to 11 residues. Germline CDR1 MGHDK, CDR2 SYGVNS. CDR3 DNA sequence: TGTGCCAGCAGTGGAGGGTATGGCTACACCTTC. Translated: CASSGGYGYTF.

The V gene is TRBV11-2, the J gene TRBJ2-7; 8 nucleotides agree with TRBD1. The trim removed 4 bases at V and 9 bases at J, leaving 17 bases unmatched. Germline CDR1 SGHAT, CDR2 FQNNGV. The CDR3 contains 16 residues. Here the CDR3 DNA reads TGTGCCAGCAGCTCACGGAAAACAGGGGGAGAATGGATGCAGTACTTC. It is translated as CASSSRKTGGEWMQYF.

The chain is built from TRBV5-1 and TRBJ1-6, with D tentatively TRBD1 (6 bases). Germline V gene lookup returns CDR1 SGHRS and CDR2 YFSETQ. Deletions cut 0 bases from V and 6 bases from J, with 7 bases between. The CDR3 has 14 amino acids. CDR3 sequence reads: CASSLGQANSPLHF. The CDR3 bases are TGCGCCAGCAGCTTGGGACAGGCTAATTCACCCCTCCACTTT.

The chain recombines TRBV6-5 with TRBJ2-3, with TRBD2 as a possible D gene (6 bases). The CDR3 loop spans 15 amino acids. Trimming left V 0 bases short and J 3 bases short, with 10 bases between. Germline values: CDR1 MNHEY, CDR2 SVGAGI. CDR3 in amino acids: CASSYSPAGTDTQYF. Written as DNA, the CDR3 is TGTGCCAGCAGTTACTCCCCGGCGGGGACAGATACGCAGTATTTT.

The V call is TRBV2, the J call TRBJ1-5; D gene ambiguous. Trimming stripped 3 bases from V and 8 bases from J, with 14 bases between. The CDR3 has 14 amino acids. From germline, CDR1 is SNHLY and CDR2 FYNNEI. CDR3 nucleotide sequence: TGTGCCAGCAGTGATAGCGGGCCCTGGGAGCCCCAGCATTTT. It codes for CASSDSGPWEPQHF.

The chain is built from TRBV13 and TRBJ1-2; perhaps TRBD1 as D (5 bases). Trimming left V 2 bases short and J 8 bases short, with 12 bases between. CDR1 is PRHDT and CDR2 is FYEKMQ in the germline V gene (reference sequence). There are 13 residues in the CDR3. The CDR3 bases are TGTGCCAGCAGCTTAAGTAGGGGAGGAGGCTACACCTTC. It specifies CASSLSRGGGYTF.

The gene calls are TRBV6-1 and TRBJ1-3; D possibly corresponds to TRBD1 (5 bases). Per germline, CDR1 MNHNS and CDR2 SASEGT. The V end was cut by 0 bases, the J end by 0 bases, with 9 bases between. The length of the CDR3 is 16 residues. The CDR3: CASSEAWGGSGNTIYF. Written as DNA, the CDR3 is TGTGCCAGCAGTGAAGCGTGGGGGGGCTCTGGAAACACCATATATTTT.